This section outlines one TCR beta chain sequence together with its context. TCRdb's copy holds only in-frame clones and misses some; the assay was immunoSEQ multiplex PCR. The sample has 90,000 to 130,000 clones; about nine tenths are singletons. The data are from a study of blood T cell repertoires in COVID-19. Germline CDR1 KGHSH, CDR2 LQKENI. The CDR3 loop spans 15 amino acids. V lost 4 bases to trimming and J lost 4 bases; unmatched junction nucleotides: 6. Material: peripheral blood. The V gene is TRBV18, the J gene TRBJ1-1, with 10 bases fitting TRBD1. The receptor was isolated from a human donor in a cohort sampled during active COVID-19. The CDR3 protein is CASSLRQGAGTEAFF. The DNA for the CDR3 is TGTGCCAGCTCACTCCGACAGGGGGCGGGCACTGAAGCTTTCTTT.